This section outlines one T cell receptor (beta chain) sequence together with its context. The data were taken from a study of cytomegalovirus exposure and HLA in healthy donors. The CDR3 length is 17 residues. Germline values: CDR1 KGHSH, CDR2 LQKENI. V lost 6 bases, J lost 0 bases, and 17 bases lay in between. PCR involved 60 Vbeta and 13 Jbeta primers. Here immunoSEQ multiplex PCR was the method, and the copy in TCRdb shows in-frame clones only, minus some. Among some 150,000 clones listed, approximately 79% were seen once. The chain is built from TRBV18 and TRBJ2-2, with D uncertain. The TCR originated in a middle-aged man in good health and CMV-seropositive. Sequenced material: PBMCs. DNA of the CDR3: TGTGCCAGCTCCCCTCTCCGCTCTACCTCGAACACCGGGGAGCTGTTTTTT. Translated, it gives CASSPLRSTSNTGELFF.